The clone carrying this TCR beta chain was seen once. This record belongs to a study of blood T cell repertoires in COVID-19. Background on the study: Donors in the United States, Italy and Spain gave samples during acute or convalescent COVID-19.

Original processing notes: How many nucleated cells were present was estimated from reference gene primer amplification. Only in-frame clones appear in the TCRdb table, and some are missing; sequencing was by immunoSEQ multiplex PCR. From that table come the V and J calls and clone size; the DNA was used to work out D and trimming. The table records roughly 240,000 clones, around 85% of them present only once. The origin of this receptor is a young woman who had recovered from COVID-19. Sequencing was performed on peripheral blood.

This CDR3 reads CSVGGSGGNTGELFF. CDR3 nucleotide sequence: TGCAGCGTTGGGGGTAGCGGGGGGAACACCGGGGAGCTGTTTTTT. The chain is built from TRBV29-1 and TRBJ2-2; 9 nucleotides match TRBD2. The CDR3 is 15 residues long. Germline CDR1 is SQVTM and CDR2 is ANQGSEA. J was trimmed by 1 base and V by 4 bases; bases with no gene match: 4.